The next 4 T cell receptor beta chains were all read from a single sample in a study of blood T cell repertoires in COVID-19 (dated by TCRdb to the early 2020s). The library relied on the immunoSEQ multiplex PCR assay. Drawn from immuneACCESS, this table holds only the in-frame rearrangements with V and J called that TCRdb kept. Clones are partly lost; checked studies trace under half to an unresolved V gene and leave the rest unexplained. The sample profile shows around 100,000 clones; roughly 80% of them were found once. The ten largest clones add up to approximately 22% of the sample. Specimen: peripheral blood. All receptors derive from a human donor in a cohort sampled during active COVID-19.

A single count supports this clone. V usage is TRBV24-1 and J usage is TRBJ1-5; 9 bases are a match to TRBD1. V lost 6 bases, J lost 7 bases, and 9 bases stayed unmatched. The CDR3 covers 15 residues. CDR1 is KGHDR and CDR2 is SFDVKD in the germline V gene. The CDR3 DNA reads as TGTGCCACCAGTAGGAGAGGGACAGGGAGGCAGCCCCAGCATTTT. It translates to CATSRRGTGRQPQHF.

The J gene is TRBJ1-4, the V gene TRBV3-1 (or the pseudogene TRBV3-2); 7 bases line up with TRBD1. The CDR3 totals 14 residues. Germline values: CDR1 LGHDT, CDR2 YNNKEL (reference sequence). Trimming cost V 4 bases and J 3 bases; bases outside gene matches: 2. CDR3 sequence: CASSPGTANEKLFF. DNA for the CDR3: TGTGCCAGCAGCCCAGGGACAGCTAATGAAAAACTGTTTTTT.

This chain uses TRBV5-5 with TRBJ2-7; 8 bases match TRBD1. V lost 4 bases and J lost 0; bases outside the gene matches: 3. Germline V gives CDR1 SGHKS, CDR2 YYEKEE (reference sequence). The CDR3 runs to 14 residues. The CDR3 loop is CASSRQGSSYEQYF. In DNA form, the CDR3 reads TGTGCCAGCAGCCGACAGGGGAGCTCCTACGAGCAGTACTTC.

The chain has TRBV18 and TRBJ1-5; D gene uncertain. CDR3 length equals 15 residues. The germline V and J ends were trimmed by 5 bases and 5 bases, with 16 bases remaining between them. Germline-derived CDR1 and CDR2 are KGHSH and LQKENI. The CDR3 reads CASSIDGGSYQPQHF. CDR3 nucleotide sequence: TGTGCCAGCTCAATCGACGGAGGGAGTTATCAGCCCCAGCATTTT. Supplemented by reference TRBV18 and TRBJ1-5, the full variable domain reads NAGVMQNPRHLVRRRGQEARLRCSPMKGHSHVYWYRQLPEEGLKFMVYLQKENIIDESGMPKERFSAEFPKEGPSILRIQQVVRGDSAAYFCASSIDGGSYQPQHFGDGTRLSIL.